These T cell receptor beta chains were read from a single sample in a study of human thymus T cells. Data came from immunoSEQ multiplex PCR; TCRdb stores just in-frame clones and leaves some out. The data contain some 78,000 clones, approximately 97% of them singletons. What was sequenced was thymus tissue. The receptors shown here come from a boy under three years old with a congenital heart defect but otherwise immunologically healthy. Each CDR3 is given with its conserved first and last residue. D genes are given only for firm matches. Clone size is not always given. Where it is, it says once, few, many or a class for expanded clones.

D	V	J	size	DNA	CDR3
TRBD1	TRBV25-1	TRBJ1-2	NA	TGTGCCAGCAGTGAATTGACAGGGCCTGGCTACACCTTC	CASSELTGPGYTF
TRBD1	TRBV10-1	TRBJ1-2	NA	TGCGCCAGCAGGCGGACAGGGGGAAACTATGGCTACACCTTC	CASRRTGGNYGYTF
NA	TRBV29-1	TRBJ2-3	once	TGCAGCGTTCGTCACCAGGGCCGACCGACAGATACGCAGTATTTT	CSVRHQGRPTDTQYF
NA	TRBV11-1	TRBJ2-1	NA	TGTGCCAGCACCTATTTTTCAAACCTTACCAACTGGGGCGGTGAGCAGTTCTTC	CASTYFSNLTNWGGEQFF
NA	TRBV2	TRBJ1-1	NA	TGTGCCAGCAGAAGGCCGAACACTGAAGCTTTCTTT	CASRRPNTEAFF
NA	TRBV5-8	TRBJ2-7	NA	TGTGCCAGCAGCTTCAGACAGGGCGGGAATGAGCAGTACTTC	CASSFRQGGNEQYF
NA	TRBV7-2	TRBJ1-1	NA	TGTGCCAGCAGATCCCCGAGGCATACTGAAGCTTTCTTT	CASRSPRHTEAFF
NA	TRBV9	TRBJ2-2	NA	TGTGCCAGCAGCGCCCCCCCACGATCGAACACCGGGGAGCTGTTTTTT	CASSAPPRSNTGELFF
TRBD2	TRBV4-2	TRBJ2-2	once	TGTGCCAGCAGCCAAGACGGGGGGATAAACACCGGGGAGCTGTTTTTT	CASSQDGGINTGELFF
TRBD2	TRBV6-5	TRBJ2-3	NA	TGTGCCAGCAGTTACGATGGGACTAGCGGGGGTGATACGCAGTATTTT	CASSYDGTSGGDTQYF
TRBD1	TRBV27	TRBJ1-1	NA	TGTGCCAGCAGTACCCCCCATTTAATAAGGACAGGGGGGACTGAAGCTTTCTTT	CASSTPHLIRTGGTEAFF